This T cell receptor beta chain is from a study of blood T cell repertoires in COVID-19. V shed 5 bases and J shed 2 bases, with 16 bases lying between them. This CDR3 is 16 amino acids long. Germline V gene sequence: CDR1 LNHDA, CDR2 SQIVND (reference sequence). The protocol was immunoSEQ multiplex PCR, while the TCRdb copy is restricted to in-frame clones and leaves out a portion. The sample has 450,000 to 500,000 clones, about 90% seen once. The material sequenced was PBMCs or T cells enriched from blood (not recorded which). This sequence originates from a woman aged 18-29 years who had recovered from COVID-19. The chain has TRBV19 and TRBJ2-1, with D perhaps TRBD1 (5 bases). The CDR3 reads CASSLRQQTPYNEQFF. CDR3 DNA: TGTGCCAGTAGTCTTAGACAGCAAACACCCTACAATGAGCAGTTCTTC.